The 25 T cell receptor beta chains given below trace back to one sample, sequenced in a study of blood T cell repertoires in COVID-19. TCRdb's table, derived via immunoSEQ multiplex PCR, lists solely in-frame clones and lacks some. The data show 250,000 to 300,000 clones, approximately 89% seen once. The sequencing input was peripheral blood. The receptors stem from a woman aged 25 to 39 with COVID-19, enrolled during active disease.

This chain connects TRBV6-6 to TRBJ1-2; 7 bases are a match to TRBD1. Germline V gene data show CDR1 as MNHNY and CDR2 as SVGAGI (reference sequence). The CDR3 covers 15 residues. Trimming removed 6 bases from V and 5 bases from J; junction bases left unmatched: 12. This chain's CDR3 is CASRLYQGDTYGYTF. In DNA form, the CDR3 reads TGTGCCAGCAGGTTATATCAGGGGGACACATATGGCTACACCTTC.

The chain couples TRBV6-5 to TRBJ1-3; D may be TRBD1 (6 bases). CDR1 MNHEY and CDR2 SVGAGI come from the germline V gene. Trimming pared 5 bases from V and 10 bases from J, leaving 15 bases between. CDR3 length: 13 amino acids. CDR3 protein: CASSPGTSATIYF. CDR3 DNA sequence: TGTGCCAGCAGTCCAGGGACAAGCGCGACCATATATTTT.

The rearrangement joins TRBV11-3 to TRBJ2-3; D unresolved. The CDR3 extends over 13 amino acids. V was cut by 1 base and J by 5 bases, with 7 bases left in between. Germline loops: CDR1 SGHNT, CDR2 YENEEA. CDR3 in DNA: TGTGCCAGCAGCTTAGTGGAGCAAGATACGCAGTATTTT. Its translation: CASSLVEQDTQYF. The entire variable domain, with the rest obtained from reference TRBV11-3 and TRBJ2-3, is as follows: EAGVVQSPRYKIIEKKQPVAFWCNPISGHNTLYWYLQNLGQGPELLIRYENEEAVDDSQLPKDRFSAERLKGVDSTLKIQPAELGDSAVYLCASSLVEQDTQYFGPGTRLTVL.

The chain is built from TRBV23-1 and TRBJ1-2; the match to TRBD1 covers 9 bases. TRBV23-1 carries the ORF label, with uncertain function. With 0 bases clipped from V and 2 bases from J, the junction kept 13 bases outside the gene matches. The CDR3 extends over 19 amino acids. Written as DNA, the CDR3 is TGCGCCAGCAGTCAATCCGAAGGGACAGGGACCCAAATGAACTATGGCTACACCTTC. It yields the protein CASSQSEGTGTQMNYGYTF.

This chain joins TRBV4-2 and TRBJ1-2; TRBD1 matches 7 bases. Germline trimming cut 0 bases from V and 8 bases from J; bases unmatched to any gene: 12. In germline, CDR1 is LGHNA, CDR2 YNFKEQ. The CDR3 runs to 16 residues. DNA for the CDR3: TGTGCCAGCAGCCAAGAGGTAGGACAGGTCCGCCGAGGCTACACCTTC. Its protein is CASSQEVGQVRRGYTF.

The chain links TRBV5-4 to TRBJ1-1; 8 bases align to TRBD1. CDR1 is SGHNT and CDR2 is YYREEE in the germline V gene (reference sequence). This CDR3 comprises 16 residues. Losses at the gene ends were 4 bases for V and 4 bases for J; bases not matched to a gene: 12. CDR3 coding DNA: TGTGCCAGCAGCAAAGACCTGACAGGGGTGGGCACTGAAGCTTTCTTT. Its translation is CASSKDLTGVGTEAFF.

The genes are TRBV27 and TRBJ1-1; perhaps TRBD1 as D (5 bases). Germline CDR1 reads MNHEY; CDR2 reads SMNVEV (reference sequence). V lost 1 base and J lost 5, with 11 bases in between. There are 14 residues in the CDR3. CDR3 sequence: CASSLYPAGTEAFF. The CDR3 DNA reads as TGTGCCAGCAGTTTATATCCGGCAGGGACTGAAGCTTTCTTT.

This sequence joins TRBV3-1 (or the pseudogene TRBV3-2) and TRBJ2-3; TRBD2 matches 8 bases. V trimming: 4 bases; J trimming: 2 bases; junction bases outside the gene matches: 2. CDR1 LGHDT and CDR2 YNNKEL come from the germline V gene (reference sequence). The CDR3 is 14 amino acids. CDR3 protein: CASSRTSFTDTQYF. The CDR3 region has the DNA TGTGCCAGCAGCCGGACTAGCTTCACAGATACGCAGTATTTT.

This sequence joins TRBV9 and TRBJ1-6; D unresolved. Germline-derived CDR1 and CDR2 are SGDLS and YYNGEE. There are 13 residues in the CDR3. Trimming removed 0 bases from V and 10 bases from J, with 8 bases in between. The CDR3 loop reads CASSVATASPLHF. The CDR3 DNA is TGTGCCAGCAGCGTAGCTACAGCCTCACCCCTCCACTTT.

This chain uses TRBV24-1 with TRBJ1-2; TRBD1 might be the D (5 bases). The CDR3 length is 13 residues. Per the germline V gene, CDR1 is KGHDR and CDR2 is SFDVKD. The V and J ends lost 4 bases and 8 bases respectively, with 13 bases between them. CDR3 residues: CATSEGQGQGYTF. The CDR3 region has the DNA TGTGCCACCAGTGAAGGGCAGGGTCAGGGCTACACCTTC.

In this sample, this clone turned up once. The chain carries TRBV18 and TRBJ2-5, with 9 nucleotides matching TRBD1. The germline V gene has CDR1 KGHSH and CDR2 LQKENI. V trimming: 4 bases; J trimming: 5 bases; junction bases outside the gene matches: 8. The CDR3 has 15 residues. The chain's CDR3 is CASSHWDRDGETQYF. In DNA, the CDR3 is TGTGCCAGCTCACATTGGGACAGGGACGGGGAGACCCAGTACTTC. The full variable domain, with the rest looked up from reference TRBV18 and TRBJ2-5, is NAGVMQNPRHLVRRRGQEARLRCSPMKGHSHVYWYRQLPEEGLKFMVYLQKENIIDESGMPKERFSAEFPKEGPSILRIQQVVRGDSAAYFCASSHWDRDGETQYFGPGTRLLVL.

This chain uses TRBV7-8 with TRBJ2-7; unclear D gene. CDR1 and CDR2 (germline): SGHVS, FQNEAQ. Between the trimmed V and J ends, which lost 1 base and 0 bases, there was a span of 10 bases. This CDR3 contains 15 residues. CDR3 residues: CASSLGGGSSYEQYF. CDR3 nucleotide sequence: TGTGCCAGCAGCTTAGGCGGCGGTAGCTCCTACGAGCAGTACTTC.

The chain has TRBV6-5 and TRBJ2-7; 7 bases agree with TRBD1. V shed 8 bases, J shed 2 bases, and the junction held 6 bases outside the gene matches. CDR1 and CDR2 from the germline V gene are MNHEY and SVGAGI. There are 13 residues in the CDR3. CDR3 sequence reads: CASGRGQPYEQYF. In DNA form, the CDR3 reads TGTGCCAGCGGCCGGGGACAGCCCTACGAGCAGTACTTC.

The V call is TRBV28, the J call TRBJ1-2; D is perhaps TRBD1 (6 bases). Germline V gene sequence: CDR1 MDHEN, CDR2 SYDVKM. V dropped 4 bases and J dropped 6 bases, with 15 bases sitting between them. The CDR3 length is 14 residues. CDR3 DNA: TGTGCCAGCAGTTGGTATGGGGGCGAACATGGCTACACCTTC. Protein sequence: CASSWYGGEHGYTF.

The J gene is TRBJ1-2, the V gene TRBV6-1; D possibly corresponds to TRBD1 (6 bases). The CDR3 is 14 amino acids. Germline CDR1 reads MNHNS; CDR2 reads SASEGT. V lost 5 bases, J lost 3 bases, and 13 bases lay in between. The CDR3 protein is CASSSPTGYYGYTF. Written as DNA, the CDR3 is TGTGCCAGCAGTTCTCCCACAGGGTACTATGGCTACACCTTC.

This clone was found once. V and J are TRBV28 and TRBJ2-5, with 7 nucleotides matching TRBD1. CDR1 is MDHEN and CDR2 is SYDVKM in the germline V gene. J lost 7 bases, V lost 1 base, and 0 bases had no gene match. The CDR3 is made up of 12 amino acids. This chain's CDR3 is CASSLSGGTQYF. The CDR3 DNA reads as TGTGCCAGCAGTTTATCAGGGGGGACCCAGTACTTC.

The V call is TRBV5-1, the J call TRBJ2-3; D perhaps matches TRBD2 (6 bases). Trimming took off 3 bases at V and 3 bases at J, with 14 bases between the two ends. The germline CDR1 and CDR2 sequences are SGHRS and YFSETQ. This CDR3 has 15 residues. CDR3 DNA: TGCGCCAGCAGCTCCCTGGGGGACTCAACAGATACGCAGTATTTT. Protein sequence: CASSSLGDSTDTQYF.

The J gene is TRBJ2-1, the V gene TRBV4-1; the match to TRBD1 covers 11 bases. The germline V gene has CDR1 MGHRA and CDR2 YSYEKL. V was pared by 4 bases and J by 4 bases, with 6 bases of the junction left unmatched. CDR3 length equals 16 residues. The CDR3 loop is CASSPPGTGGYNEQFF. The CDR3 bases are TGCGCCAGCAGCCCCCCCGGGACAGGGGGGTACAATGAGCAGTTCTTC.

The V gene is TRBV5-5, the J gene TRBJ2-3; a possible D gene is TRBD1 (6 bases). Germline V CDR1 and CDR2: SGHKS, YYEKEE (reference sequence). V lost 6 bases to trimming and J lost 9 bases, with 17 bases between them. CDR3 length: 13 amino acids. The CDR3 region is CASIRGSGETQYF. The CDR3 DNA follows: TGTGCCAGCATTAGGGGGTCCGGGGAGACGCAGTATTTT.

The chain has TRBV13 and TRBJ2-1; D might be TRBD1 (6 bases). The V end was cut by 2 bases, the J end by 6 bases, with 14 bases between. Germline loops: CDR1 PRHDT, CDR2 FYEKMQ (reference sequence). The CDR3 has 15 amino acids. The CDR3 region has the DNA TGTGCCAGCAGCTTAAGCTCCAAACAGGGCAATGAGCAGTTCTTC. Translated: CASSLSSKQGNEQFF.

The gene calls are TRBV11-2 and TRBJ2-7; D may be TRBD2 (5 bases). The CDR3 has 15 residues. V lost 4 bases, J lost 3 bases, and 16 bases lay in between. Germline CDR1 reads SGHAT; CDR2 reads FQNNGV. CDR3 DNA: TGTGCCAGCAGCTCAGCTCCGGGGAACGTCTACGAGCAGTACTTC. This translates into CASSSAPGNVYEQYF.

This chain uses TRBV28 with TRBJ2-7; D might be TRBD1 (5 bases). This CDR3 comprises 13 residues. Germline CDR1 MDHEN, CDR2 SYDVKM. V gave up 3 bases and J gave up 3 bases, with 9 bases separating them. Here the CDR3 DNA reads TGTGCCAGCAGTTTGAACAGGATCTACGAGCAGTACTTC. Amino acid sequence: CASSLNRIYEQYF. Complete variable domain (other parts from reference TRBV28 and TRBJ2-7): DVKVTQSSRYLVKRTGEKVFLECVQDMDHENMFWYRQDPGLGLRLIYFSYDVKMKEKGDIPEGYSVSREKKERFSLILESASTNQTSMYLCASSLNRIYEQYFGPGTRLTVT.

J is TRBJ1-2 and V is TRBV6-5; 7 bases align to TRBD1. Germline CDR1 reads MNHEY; CDR2 reads SVGAGI. Trimming cost V 7 bases and J 3 bases; bases outside gene matches: 8. This CDR3 has 14 residues. CDR3 nucleotide sequence: TGTGCCAGCACCTCCCTCGGGACAGACTATGGCTACACCTTC. Its translation: CASTSLGTDYGYTF.

V and J are TRBV11-2 and TRBJ1-3, with a tentative D call TRBD1 (5 bases). Trimming left V 1 base short and J 2 bases short, with 12 bases between. Germline V gene data show CDR1 as SGHAT and CDR2 as FQNNGV. The CDR3 runs to 16 residues. The CDR3 DNA is TGTGCCAGCAGCTTAGCGGGCAGGGCGGCTGGAAACACCATATATTTT. Its translation: CASSLAGRAAGNTIYF.

The chain carries TRBV2 and TRBJ2-1; tentative D call: TRBD2 (5 bases). This CDR3 has 17 residues. CDR1 and CDR2 from the germline V gene are SNHLY and FYNNEI. The V and J ends lost 3 bases and 3 bases respectively, with 18 bases between them. CDR3 protein: CASSDALGSTNYNEQFF. The CDR3 bases are TGTGCCAGCAGTGATGCCCTTGGGAGCACAAACTACAATGAGCAGTTCTTC.